Listed here are 15 T cell receptor beta chains from one sample, sequenced in a study of a mutant IDH1 vaccine in newly diagnosed glioma. Here immunoSEQ multiplex PCR was the method, and the copy in TCRdb shows in-frame clones only, minus some. The sample consists of tens of thousands of clones, 65% of them appearing once. Antigens of these TCRs are unknown. Indicated time point: week 47, end of study. Vaccine doses each comprised 300 ug of mutant IDH1 20-mer peptide, with topical imiquimod. Sequences were derived from peripheral blood mononuclear cells (PBMCs), sampled from a glioma patient whose treatment included an IDH1 peptide vaccine. These receptors all come from a man aged 35-49 years with glioma. Some clones in this sample may be carry-over from other donors' samples.

This clone showed up just once. The chain has TRBV19 and TRBJ2-1; D perhaps matches TRBD2 (7 bases). The V end was cut by 5 bases, the J end by 10 bases, with 15 bases between. The CDR3 is 13 residues long. Looked up from germline, CDR1 is LNHDA and CDR2 is SQIVND (reference sequence). The CDR3 DNA reads TGTGCCAGTAGTCCTGGGGGGGCCAGCGAGCAGTTCTTC. It yields the protein CASSPGGASEQFF.

This clone was observed a handful of times. The chain is built from TRBV5-1 and TRBJ1-4; 8 nucleotides align to TRBD1. The CDR3 sequence is 14 residues long. The germline V gene has CDR1 SGHRS and CDR2 YFSETQ. Trimming cost V 3 bases and J 2 bases; bases outside gene matches: 0. The CDR3 sequence is CASSYRGTNEKLFF. CDR3 nucleotides: TGCGCCAGCAGCTACAGGGGGACTAATGAAAAACTGTTTTTT.

In this sample, this clone turned up once. V and J are TRBV7-2 and TRBJ2-7; 7 bases fit TRBD1. With 3 bases clipped from V and 7 bases from J, the junction kept 12 bases outside the gene matches. The CDR3 is 15 amino acids. Germline V lookup: CDR1 SGHTA, CDR2 FQGNSA. The CDR3 here is CASSFHGTDHLEQYF. CDR3 nucleotides: TGTGCCAGCAGCTTCCACGGGACAGACCACTTGGAGCAGTACTTC. Variable domain in full (rest from reference TRBV7-2 and TRBJ2-7): GAGVSQSPSNKVTEKGKDVELRCDPISGHTALYWYRQSLGQGLEFLIYFQGNSAPDKSGLPSDRFSAERTGGSVSTLTIQRTQQEDSAVYLCASSFHGTDHLEQYFGPGTRLTVT.

The rearrangement links TRBV2 to TRBJ1-4, with D perhaps TRBD1 (5 bases). Per the germline V gene, CDR1 is SNHLY and CDR2 is FYNNEI. Trimming shortened V by 6 bases and J by 8 bases, and 13 bases separated the two germline ends. This CDR3 region has 13 residues. Here the CDR3 reads CASRGTASEKLFF. CDR3 coding DNA: TGTGCCAGCAGAGGGACGGCAAGCGAAAAACTGTTTTTT.

In this sample, this clone turned up a few times. This rearrangement joins TRBV6-1 to TRBJ2-1; TRBD2 matches 12 bases. The junction had 7 bases not matched to a gene; V was cut back by 2 bases and J by 8 bases. In germline, CDR1 is MNHNS, CDR2 SASEGT. The CDR3 length is 16 residues. CDR3 DNA sequence: TGTGCCAGCAGTGAAAAACTAGCGGGGGGTCCGGATGAGCAGTTCTTC. This sequence encodes CASSEKLAGGPDEQFF.

This chain joins TRBV6-6 and TRBJ2-7, with 11 bases fitting TRBD1. Germline V gene data show CDR1 as MNHNY and CDR2 as SVGAGI (reference sequence). The CDR3 spans 13 residues. V gave up 6 bases and J gave up 5 bases; unmatched junction bases: 3. In DNA, the CDR3 is TGTGCCAGCAGGGACAGGGGGCGAGACGAGCAGTACTTC. This codes for CASRDRGRDEQYF.

The chain employs TRBV2 and TRBJ2-5; no clear D. The germline V gene encodes CDR1 SNHLY and CDR2 FYNNEI. The V gene lost 3 bases and the J gene lost 3 bases, with 11 bases spanning the gap. There are 14 residues in the CDR3. The CDR3 is CASSEGGTEETQYF. CDR3 bases: TGTGCCAGCAGTGAGGGCGGAACCGAAGAGACCCAGTACTTC.

This sequence joins TRBV6-5 and TRBJ1-5; D ambiguous. This CDR3 comprises 14 residues. Per germline, CDR1 MNHEY and CDR2 SVGAGI. Trimming removed 2 bases from V and 4 bases from J, with 9 bases in between. The CDR3 is CASSYQQTNQPQHF. CDR3 coding DNA: TGTGCCAGCAGTTACCAACAAACAAATCAGCCCCAGCATTTT.

This clone was observed a few times. The J gene is TRBJ2-3, the V gene TRBV5-1; D is ambiguous. Germline V lookup: CDR1 SGHRS, CDR2 YFSETQ. The V and J ends lost 0 bases and 6 bases respectively, with 2 bases between them. The CDR3 loop spans 11 amino acids. This CDR3 reads CASSLADTQYF. CDR3 DNA sequence: TGCGCCAGCAGCTTGGCGGATACGCAGTATTTT. The variable domain in full, with the rest retrieved from reference TRBV5-1 and TRBJ2-3, is KAGVTQTPRYLIKTRGQQVTLSCSPISGHRSVSWYQQTPGQGLQFLFEYFSETQRNKGNFPGRFSGRQFSNSRSEMNVSTLELGDSALYLCASSLADTQYFGPGTRLTVL.

This chain joins TRBV15 and TRBJ1-1; TRBD1 might be the D (5 bases). CDR1 and CDR2 from the germline V gene are LNHNV and YYDKDF (reference sequence). Trimming removed 0 bases at V and 4 bases at J, with 15 bases between. CDR3 length: 16 amino acids. The CDR3 bases are TGTGCCACCAGCAGAGATCGGGCCAGGGCGAGCACTGAAGCTTTCTTT. Its protein product is CATSRDRARASTEAFF.

In this sample, this clone turned up once. The same CDR3 is also encoded by other DNA sequences in this sample. V and J are TRBV19 and TRBJ1-1; D unresolved. The germline V gene has CDR1 LNHDA and CDR2 SQIVND (reference sequence). The CDR3 is made up of 12 amino acids. The V and J ends lost 4 bases and 7 bases respectively, with 10 bases between them. The CDR3 bases are TGTGCCAGTAGTACCAGTGGGAGTGAAGCTTTCTTT. Translation gives CASSTSGSEAFF.

The chain has TRBV7-9 and TRBJ1-1, with TRBD1 matching 10 bases. Germline V gene lookup returns CDR1 SEHNR and CDR2 FQNEAQ (reference sequence). The CDR3 sequence is 15 residues long. Trimming removed 7 bases from V and 2 bases from J; junction bases left unmatched: 7. CDR3 DNA: TGTGCCAGCACCATCAGGACAGGGGGAAACACTGAAGCTTTCTTT. Amino acid sequence: CASTIRTGGNTEAFF.

This clone has just a few counts. The chain employs TRBV29-1 and TRBJ2-3; perhaps TRBD1 as D (5 bases). V was trimmed by 4 bases and J by 0 bases, leaving 11 bases between them. The CDR3 covers 14 residues. Germline-derived CDR1 and CDR2 are SQVTM and ANQGSEA. DNA for the CDR3: TGCAGCGTTGGACAGCGAAAAAGCACAGATACGCAGTATTTT. Its protein product is CSVGQRKSTDTQYF.

This chain joins TRBV4-1 and TRBJ1-4; tentative D call: TRBD1 (6 bases). CDR3 length: 16 amino acids. V was pared by 3 bases and J by 8 bases, with 19 bases between. The germline gives CDR1 MGHRA, CDR2 YSYEKL. DNA of the CDR3: TGCGCCAGCAGCCACCGATCCGACAGGACGCGGGAAAAACTGTTTTTT. Protein sequence: CASSHRSDRTREKLFF.

This clone has just one count. This rearrangement joins TRBV5-5 to TRBJ1-1; a weak D match, TRBD1 (5 bases). The CDR3 spans 15 residues. CDR1 is SGHKS and CDR2 is YYEKEE in the germline V gene (reference sequence). The V and J ends lost 4 bases and 3 bases respectively, with 16 bases between them. For the CDR3, the DNA is TGTGCCAGCAGCAGATGGGGAGGGGCTGACACTGAAGCTTTCTTT. Protein sequence: CASSRWGGADTEAFF.